This entry is about one T cell receptor (beta chain). Antigen: not known. The source of the sample is a study of cytomegalovirus exposure and HLA in healthy donors. General study points: Compared with the approximately 700-donor mean, an Asian-associated ancestry cluster reportedly had fewer N-insertions, according to a later analysis. In a later analysis, parvovirus B19, influenza, CMV and Epstein-Barr virus appeared linked to several top co-occurrence clusters. Immune exposure information comprised only CMV serostatus. Sequencing depth roughly uniform across donors was assumed in presence/absence analyses.

The primer mix had 60 Vbeta and 13 Jbeta primers. Only in-frame clones appear in the TCRdb table, and some are missing; sequencing was by immunoSEQ multiplex PCR. This table has 150,000 to 200,000 clones, roughly 82% appearing once. This TCR was sampled from a man aged 50-59 years in good health and CMV-seropositive. What was sequenced was PBMCs.

CDR3 residues: CASRKGQGFLRTEAFF. CDR3 DNA: TGTGCCAGCAGGAAGGGACAGGGTTTTTTGAGAACTGAAGCTTTCTTT. The chain carries TRBV2 and TRBJ1-1; TRBD1 aligns across 9 bases. The CDR3 extends over 16 amino acids. Trimming removed 6 bases from V and 5 bases from J; junction bases left unmatched: 13. Germline CDR1 and CDR2: SNHLY and FYNNEI.